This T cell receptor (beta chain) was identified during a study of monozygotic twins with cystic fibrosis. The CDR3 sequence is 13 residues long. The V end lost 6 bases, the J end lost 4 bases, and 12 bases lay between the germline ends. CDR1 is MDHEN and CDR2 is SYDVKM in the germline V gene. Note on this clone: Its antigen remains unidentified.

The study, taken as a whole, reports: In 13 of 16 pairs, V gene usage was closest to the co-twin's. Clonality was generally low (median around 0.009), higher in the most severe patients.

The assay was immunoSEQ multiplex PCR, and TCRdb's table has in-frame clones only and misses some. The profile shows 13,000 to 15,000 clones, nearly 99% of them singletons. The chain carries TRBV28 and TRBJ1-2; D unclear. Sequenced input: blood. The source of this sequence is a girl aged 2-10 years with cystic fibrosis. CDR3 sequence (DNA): TGTGCCAGCAGGCCTGACGCGCGCTATGGCTACACCTTC. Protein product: CASRPDARYGYTF.